A single sample is the source of the 19 T cell receptor beta chains below, sequenced in a study of T cell responses to AZD1222 COVID-19 vaccine. Libraries were prepared by immunoSEQ multiplex PCR; TCRdb keeps only in-frame clonotypes and omits some of them. The sample gives around 85,000 clones, roughly 90% of which show up once; about 1.3% is in the top ten. Here the sequenced sample was peripheral blood, taken 28 days after the second AZD1222 dose. The receptors stem from an adult who received the AZD1222 COVID-19 vaccine.

The V and J genes are TRBV18 and TRBJ1-1; D possibly corresponds to TRBD1 (5 bases). The CDR3 has 14 amino acids. From germline, CDR1 is KGHSH and CDR2 LQKENI. The V and J ends lost 2 bases and 6 bases respectively, with 13 bases between them. CDR3 nucleotides: TGTGCCAGCTCACCAGGAAGCAGGGTCGCTGAAGCTTTCTTT. Its protein product is CASSPGSRVAEAFF.

This chain connects TRBV12-3 or TRBV12-4 to TRBJ1-2; D is undetermined. The CDR3 is 13 residues long. V lost 7 bases and J lost 7, with 16 bases in between. The CDR3: CASTLPPRGGYTF. The CDR3 nucleotides read TGTGCCAGCACCCTGCCTCCGCGGGGTGGCTACACCTTC.

This clone has a single count. The rearrangement joins TRBV6-5 to TRBJ2-1; possibly TRBD1 for D (5 bases). V was cut by 0 bases and J by 5 bases, with 11 bases left in between. CDR3 length: 15 amino acids. The germline CDR1 and CDR2 sequences are MNHEY and SVGAGI. The CDR3 sequence is CASSYSYQGNNEQFF. CDR3 in DNA: TGTGCCAGCAGTTACTCGTATCAGGGTAACAATGAGCAGTTCTTC.

This clone was seen just once. This chain uses TRBV2 with TRBJ1-3; D is unclear. Trimming left V 2 bases short and J 0 bases short, with 11 bases between. This CDR3 region has 16 residues. Germline-derived CDR1 and CDR2 are SNHLY and FYNNEI. The CDR3 sequence: CASSERGAFSGNTIYF. The DNA for the CDR3 is TGTGCCAGCAGTGAACGTGGAGCTTTCTCTGGAAACACCATATATTTT. Supplemented by reference TRBV2 and TRBJ1-3, the full variable domain reads EPEVTQTPSHQVTQMGQEVILRCVPISNHLYFYWYRQILGQKVEFLVSFYNNEISEKSEIFDDQFSVERPDGSNFTLKIRSTKLEDSAMYFCASSERGAFSGNTIYFGEGSWLTVV.

V gene TRBV19 combines with J gene TRBJ2-2, with TRBD2 matching over 10 bases. J gave up 5 bases and V 6 bases, and 3 bases lay outside the gene matches. The CDR3 has 14 amino acids. Germline CDR1 is LNHDA and CDR2 is SQIVND (reference sequence). The CDR3 bases are TGTGCCAGTAGCGGACTAGCGGAAACCGGGGAGCTGTTTTTT. Protein product: CASSGLAETGELFF. Full variable domain (outside the CDR3, taken from reference TRBV19 and TRBJ2-2): DGGITQSPKYLFRKEGQNVTLSCEQNLNHDAMYWYRQDPGQGLRLIYYSQIVNDFQKGDIAEGYSVSREKKESFPLTVTSAQKNPTAFYLCASSGLAETGELFFGEGSRLTVL.

The rearrangement joins TRBV19 to TRBJ2-7, with unresolved D. Germline CDR1 LNHDA, CDR2 SQIVND (reference sequence). CDR3 size: 14 residues. V lost 4 bases, J lost 2 bases, and 12 bases lay in between. In DNA, the CDR3 is TGTGCCAGTAGTACACCGAATCGGGCCTACGAGCAGTACTTC. Protein product: CASSTPNRAYEQYF.

The gene calls are TRBV6-5 and TRBJ2-1, with 9 bases identical to TRBD2. This CDR3 is 14 amino acids long. CDR1 and CDR2 from the germline V gene are MNHEY and SVGAGI. V trimming: 8 bases; J trimming: 6 bases; junction bases outside the gene matches: 8. The chain's CDR3 is CASLRGGFGNEQFF. In DNA form, the CDR3 reads TGTGCCAGCCTGCGGGGGGGGTTTGGCAATGAGCAGTTCTTC.

This clone was picked up a small number of times. The gene calls are TRBV10-3 and TRBJ2-1; 10 bases are a match to TRBD1. CDR3 length: 15 residues. Per the germline V gene, CDR1 is ENHRY and CDR2 is SYGVKD. With 4 bases clipped from V and 3 bases from J, the junction kept 3 bases outside the gene matches. CDR3 nucleotide sequence: TGTGCCATCAGTGGGGACAGGGGATACTACAATGAGCAGTTCTTC. Protein sequence: CAISGDRGYYNEQFF.

V gene TRBV19 combines with J gene TRBJ2-7; 11 nucleotides match TRBD2. This CDR3 is 15 amino acids long. Germline CDR1 is LNHDA and CDR2 is SQIVND (reference sequence). With V trimmed by 7 bases and J by 2 bases, 7 bases remained unmatched. CDR3 region: CASTPVAGGPYEQYF. The CDR3 DNA reads as TGTGCCAGTACCCCTGTAGCGGGGGGGCCCTACGAGCAGTACTTC. The full variable domain, its missing parts supplied by reference TRBV19 and TRBJ2-7, is DGGITQSPKYLFRKEGQNVTLSCEQNLNHDAMYWYRQDPGQGLRLIYYSQIVNDFQKGDIAEGYSVSREKKESFPLTVTSAQKNPTAFYLCASTPVAGGPYEQYFGPGTRLTVT.

The V call is TRBV6-5, the J call TRBJ2-2, with 12 bases that match TRBD2. The CDR3 loop spans 15 amino acids. V lost 6 bases to trimming and J lost 4 bases; unmatched junction nucleotides: 3. CDR1 is MNHEY and CDR2 is SVGAGI in the germline V gene. In nucleotides, the CDR3 is TGTGCCAGCAGCCTGACTAGCGGGGGCACCGGGGAGCTGTTTTTT. Translated, it gives CASSLTSGGTGELFF.

This sequence joins TRBV6-6 and TRBJ1-1; TRBD1 is a possible D gene (5 bases). V lost 0 bases, J lost 3 bases, and 8 bases lay in between. The CDR3 runs to 14 residues. Germline CDR1 reads MNHNY; CDR2 reads SVGAGI (reference sequence). The CDR3 DNA reads TGTGCCAGCAGTTACTCGGGCAGGGACACTGAAGCTTTCTTT. The encoded protein is CASSYSGRDTEAFF.

This clone was seen once. The chain recombines TRBV11-2 with TRBJ2-5, with D tentatively TRBD2 (5 bases). V dropped 1 base and J dropped 6 bases, with 12 bases sitting between them. CDR1 is SGHAT and CDR2 is FQNNGV in the germline V gene. The CDR3 spans 14 residues. This CDR3 is CASSLAASRQTQYF. The CDR3, as DNA: TGTGCCAGCAGCTTAGCGGCTAGCCGCCAGACCCAGTACTTC. Full variable domain (missing parts from reference TRBV11-2 and TRBJ2-5): EAGVAQSPRYKIIEKRQSVAFWCNPISGHATLYWYQQILGQGPKLLIQFQNNGVVDDSQLPKDRFSAERLKGVDSTLKIQPAKLEDSAVYLCASSLAASRQTQYFGPGTRLLVL.

The V gene is TRBV9, the J gene TRBJ2-2; no clear D. Trimming stripped 0 bases from V and 4 bases from J, with 16 bases between. The CDR3 extends over 17 amino acids. CDR1 is SGDLS, CDR2 YYNGEE, per germline. CDR3 nucleotides: TGTGCCAGCAGCGTAGCCCCGGACGTCTGGGGCACCGGGGAGCTGTTTTTT. Amino acid sequence: CASSVAPDVWGTGELFF.

The table lists this clone with a count of one. The V gene is TRBV11-2, the J gene TRBJ2-1, with a tentative D call TRBD2 (5 bases). CDR3 length equals 15 residues. The V gene lost 9 bases and the J gene lost 0 bases, with 15 bases spanning the gap. Germline V lookup: CDR1 SGHAT, CDR2 FQNNGV. The CDR3 region has the DNA TGTGCCAGTTCGTTGACTGGGAGCTCCTACAATGAGCAGTTCTTC. Residues: CASSLTGSSYNEQFF. The entire variable domain, with the rest obtained from reference TRBV11-2 and TRBJ2-1, is as follows: EAGVAQSPRYKIIEKRQSVAFWCNPISGHATLYWYQQILGQGPKLLIQFQNNGVVDDSQLPKDRFSAERLKGVDSTLKIQPAKLEDSAVYLCASSLTGSSYNEQFFGPGTRLTVL.

The count of this clone is one. The J gene is TRBJ2-2, the V gene TRBV7-9; D is undetermined. In germline, CDR1 is SEHNR, CDR2 FQNEAQ (reference sequence). The CDR3 is 12 residues long. V was trimmed by 4 bases and J by 3 bases, leaving 3 bases between them. This CDR3 is CASSSHTGELFF. Here the CDR3 DNA reads TGTGCCAGCAGCTCGCACACCGGGGAGCTGTTTTTT.

CDR3 residues: CASRTGYGSNQPQHF. Written as DNA, the CDR3 is TGTGCCAGTAGGACAGGGTACGGTAGCAATCAGCCCCAGCATTTT. The chain employs TRBV19 and TRBJ1-5; TRBD1 matches 7 bases. With V trimmed by 6 bases and J by 0 bases, 5 bases remained unmatched. CDR1 and CDR2 from the germline V gene are LNHDA and SQIVND (reference sequence). The CDR3 spans 15 residues.

This chain connects TRBV6-6 to TRBJ1-5; TRBD1 might be the D (6 bases). V gave up 8 bases and J gave up 4 bases, with 21 bases separating them. Per germline, CDR1 MNHNY and CDR2 SVGAGI (reference sequence). CDR3 length equals 16 residues. The CDR3 DNA reads TGTGCCAGCCGGAGGCGGGGACAATCCTCAAATCAGCCCCAGCATTTT. This encodes CASRRRGQSSNQPQHF.

The chain combines TRBV6-5 with TRBJ1-2; maybe TRBD1 (5 bases). CDR1 and CDR2 (germline): MNHEY, SVGAGI. Deletions cut 6 bases from V and 7 bases from J, with 15 bases between. The CDR3 has 13 amino acids. The CDR3 loop reads CASRTTGIPGYTF. The CDR3 DNA reads as TGTGCCAGCAGGACCACAGGAATTCCTGGCTACACCTTC.

This clone showed up just a few times. The V and J genes are TRBV12-3 or TRBV12-4 and TRBJ2-2; the D is unclear. Trimming removed 9 bases from V and 4 bases from J, with 9 bases in between. This CDR3 is built from 12 residues. In nucleotides, the CDR3 is TGTGCCAGTTGGTTACTCACCGGGGAGCTGTTTTTT. It specifies CASWLLTGELFF.